This entry concerns a single TCR beta chain. The CDR3 has 15 amino acids. V was trimmed by 0 bases and J by 1 base, leaving 9 bases between them. Germline V CDR1 and CDR2: LNHNV, YYDKDF (reference sequence). The data derive from a study of technical replicates of blood from a few donors. Some clones are missing from TCRdb's copy, which holds only in-frame ones; the method was immunoSEQ multiplex PCR. Of 70,000 to 85,000 clones in the sample, under 95% are singletons; the top ten hold around 0.27%. The sample taken for sequencing was T cells isolated from PBMCs. The source is a human donor in good health. The chain has TRBV15 and TRBJ2-5; possibly TRBD2 for D (6 bases). The CDR3 loop reads CATSRDNSGQETQYF. The CDR3 region has the DNA TGTGCCACCAGCAGAGATAATAGCGGCCAAGAGACCCAGTACTTC.